What follows are 7 T cell receptor beta chains derived from one specimen sequenced in a study of identical twins. TCRdb passed the 5' RACE reads through MiXCR, listing each CDR3 protein once. Among more than 1.5 million distinct CDR3 sequences, under 35% were seen once, and the ten largest hold roughly 0.3%. The material sequenced was cord blood. The receptors originated from a newborn girl in good health.

About this clonotype itself: Just one base apart from a much larger clone, this may be a read error. The rearrangement uses TRBV4-2 and TRBJ2-1; 14 nucleotides agree with TRBD2. The CDR3 consists of 17 residues. Looked up from germline, CDR1 is LGHNA and CDR2 is YNFKEQ. Trimming cost V 4 bases and J 9 bases; bases outside gene matches: 11. CDR3 in amino acids: CASSPSSGTSGSSEQFF. The CDR3 DNA sequence: TGTGCCAGCAGCCCAAGCAGTGGGACTAGCGGGAGTAGTGAGCAGTTCTTC.

The sample holds a few counts of this clonotype. This chain joins TRBV27 and TRBJ1-2; a weak D match, TRBD1 (5 bases). Germline-derived CDR1 and CDR2 are MNHEY and SMNVEV (reference sequence). V was trimmed by 6 bases and J by 7 bases, leaving 12 bases between them. This CDR3 has 12 amino acids. CDR3 sequence reads: CASRIGAGGYTF. The CDR3, as DNA: TGTGCCAGCAGGATTGGGGCAGGTGGCTACACCTTC.

The V gene is TRBV25-1, the J gene TRBJ2-7; TRBD1 might be the D (5 bases). V was trimmed by 1 base and J by 6 bases, leaving 10 bases between them. The germline CDR1 and CDR2 sequences are MGHDK and SYGVNS. There are 13 residues in the CDR3. DNA of the CDR3: TGTGCCAGCAGTGAATCAGGGTTTCGCGAGCAGTACTTC. This sequence encodes CASSESGFREQYF.

CDR3 sequence (DNA): TGTGCCAGCAGCTTAGCGCAAGGACTAGCGGCCTACGAGCAGTACTTC. This translates into CASSLAQGLAAYEQYF. V and J are TRBV7-9 and TRBJ2-7; 10 bases are shared with TRBD2. Germline lookup yields CDR1 SEHNR and CDR2 FQNEAQ (reference sequence). The CDR3 totals 16 residues. Trimming took 0 bases from V and 2 from J; bases not matched to a gene: 4.

This clonotype was picked up a small number of times. This chain links TRBV5-1 with TRBJ1-2; D perhaps matches TRBD1 (5 bases). The V gene lost 0 bases and the J gene lost 5 bases, with 11 bases spanning the gap. CDR3 length: 14 residues. Germline CDR1 and CDR2: SGHRS and YFSETQ. The CDR3 coding sequence is TGCGCCAGCAGCTTGGACGGGACCTTTTATGGCTACACCTTC. Residues: CASSLDGTFYGYTF.

CDR3 sequence reads: CASSSTSGTGSSEQYF. CDR3 nucleotide sequence: TGCGCCAGCAGCTCCACCAGCGGGACAGGTAGTAGCGAGCAGTACTTC. The V gene is TRBV5-1, the J gene TRBJ2-7, with D possibly TRBD1 on 8 matching bases. The CDR3 loop spans 16 amino acids. With 3 bases removed from V and 6 bases from J, the gap between germline ends came to 22 bases. Germline assignment: CDR1 SGHRS and CDR2 YFSETQ.

The J gene is TRBJ2-5, the V gene TRBV6-6; TRBD2 matches at 13 bases. Looked up from germline, CDR1 is MNHNY and CDR2 is SVGAGI (reference sequence). Unmatched junction bases numbered 14, after V lost 5 bases and J lost 11 bases. This CDR3 spans 16 amino acids. DNA of the CDR3: TGTGCCAGCAGTCACATCGGGACTAGCGGGAATGGTGAGCAGTACTTC. Translation gives CASSHIGTSGNGEQYF.